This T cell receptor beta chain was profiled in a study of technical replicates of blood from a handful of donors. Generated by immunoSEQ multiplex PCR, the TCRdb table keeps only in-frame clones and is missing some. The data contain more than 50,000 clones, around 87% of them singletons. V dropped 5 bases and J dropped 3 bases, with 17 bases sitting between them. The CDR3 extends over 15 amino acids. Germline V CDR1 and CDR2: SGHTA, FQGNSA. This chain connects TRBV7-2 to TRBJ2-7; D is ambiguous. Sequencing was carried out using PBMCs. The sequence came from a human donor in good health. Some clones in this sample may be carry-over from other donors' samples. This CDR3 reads CASSPSPFTYYEQYF. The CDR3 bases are TGTGCCAGCAGCCCCTCGCCCTTTACTTACTACGAGCAGTACTTC.